The 2 T cell receptor beta chains below were found in one sample sequenced in a study of beta chain features in type 1 diabetes. For these receptors, no antigen is known. Study-wide points: TCRB CDR3s from Type 1 diabetes patients were moderately but significantly shorter in all four CD4+ subsets.

TCRB transcripts that were expressed got sequenced, as all of the isolated RNA had been reverse transcribed. Profiling relied on immunoSEQ multiplex PCR, and the TCRdb table lists in-frame clones only, not all of them. This sample has about 260,000 clones, with approximately 20% found just once. The sample comprised naive CD4+ T cells from blood. The receptors were sampled from a woman in her 40s with type 1 diabetes.

This clone occurred a few times. The CDR3, as DNA: TGTGCCAGCTCACCAGGAGAATCCACTGAAGCTTTCTTT. Amino acid sequence: CASSPGESTEAFF. The rearrangement joins TRBV18 to TRBJ1-1; D gene uncertain. Germline values: CDR1 KGHSH, CDR2 LQKENI. The V and J ends lost 2 bases and 4 bases respectively, with 8 bases between them. The CDR3 runs 13 residues.

This clone was counted only a few times. The CDR3 DNA reads as TGTGCCGCAGGGACAGAAAGCAATCAGCCCCAGCATTTT. Encoded protein: CAAGTESNQPQHF. This chain uses TRBV2 with TRBJ1-5, with 7 bases identical to TRBD1. CDR3 length: 13 residues. Germline V CDR1 and CDR2: SNHLY, FYNNEI. V trimming: 11 bases; J trimming: 1 base; junction bases outside the gene matches: 5. Filled out from reference TRBV2 and TRBJ1-5, the complete variable domain reads EPEVTQTPSHQVTQMGQEVILRCVPISNHLYFYWYRQILGQKVEFLVSFYNNEISEKSEIFDDQFSVERPDGSNFTLKIRSTKLEDSAMYFCAAGTESNQPQHFGDGTRLSIL.